This TCR beta chain emerged from a study of T cell repertoires in cytomegalovirus infection. Whole-study context: Indications of both CMV infection and matching HLA type were provided by public TCR beta signatures. General study results and limits: HLA-C-restricted CMV-specific TCR beta clonotypes were dominant in the ex vivo response.

This clonotype has more than one count but fewer than ten. Its specificity is not known. Per the germline V gene, CDR1 is SGDLS and CDR2 is YYNGEE. This CDR3 has 16 amino acids. V shed 3 bases and J 4 bases; nucleotides not matched to a gene: 10. TCRdb reprocessed the reads with MiXCR, giving one entry per CDR3 protein. The sample holds about 920,000 distinct CDR3 sequences, approximately 31% seen once. The rearrangement uses TRBV9 and TRBJ2-1, with 7 nucleotides matching TRBD2. The sequencing here drew on cultured CD8+ T cells from PBMCs, taken from culture after CMV antigen stimulation. This receptor was identified in a human donor in good health (CMV status not recorded). Some clones in this sample may be carry-over from other donors' samples. Written as DNA, the CDR3 is TGTGCCAGCAGCGATTATGCCGGGGGGAATTACAATGAGCAGTTCTTC. Residues: CASSDYAGGNYNEQFF. The whole variable domain, filled in from reference TRBV9 and TRBJ2-1, reads DSGVTQTPKHLITATGQRVTLRCSPRSGDLSVYWYQQSLDQGLQFLIQYYNGEERAKGNILERFSAQQFPDLHSELNLSSLELGDSALYFCASSDYAGGNYNEQFFGPGTRLTVL.